This T cell receptor beta chain was sequenced during a study of T-cell reconstitution after alpha-beta-depleted transplantation in children. General observations from the study: Alpha-beta T cells present about two months after transplant were reported to originate from several hundred expanded graft clones. Surviving recipient T cells and intrathymic progenitors accounted for some patients' high TCRbeta diversity at day 60.

As for this clonotype: As yet, its antigen is unknown.

The CDR3 is made up of 15 amino acids. The V gene lost 4 bases and the J gene lost 2 bases, with 14 bases spanning the gap. Unique molecular identifiers were incorporated when the TCRbeta library was constructed. TCRdb ran MiXCR on the PCR reads and lists one entry per CDR3 protein. The top ten hold around a third of the sample, which has about 610,000 distinct CDR3 sequences, roughly 27% seen once. The specimen comprised PBMCs, sampled before TCRalphabeta/CD19-depleted stem cell transplant. V usage is TRBV12-3 or TRBV12-4 and J usage is TRBJ2-5; D call uncertain. The TCR originated in a boy under two years old with Wiskott-Aldrich syndrome, due to receive a stem cell transplant. This CDR3 reads CASSSRTIGQETQYF. CDR3 in DNA: TGTGCCAGCAGTTCCCGGACGATCGGGCAAGAGACCCAGTACTTC.